This T cell receptor beta chain is from a study of T cells in Graves' hyperthyroidism and ophthalmopathy. Regions amplified from RNA transcripts were the TCR beta CDR3 regions. A first-round RT-PCR of the TCR CDR3 used the HTBI primer set. Each CDR3 protein gets one entry after TCRdb re-called the multiplex PCR reads with MiXCR. The table shows roughly 400,000 distinct CDR3 sequences, with around 15% occurring only once. The CDR3 loop spans 16 amino acids. In germline, CDR1 is LGHDT, CDR2 YNNKEL (reference sequence). V was pared by 4 bases and J by 0 bases, with 10 bases between. This clonotype was counted ten times or more.

The sample consisted of blood. The chain joins TRBV3-1 to TRBJ1-6, with D possibly TRBD1 on 6 matching bases. This clonotype was obtained from a man in his fifties with Graves' ophthalmopathy. CDR3 region: CASSPRGNSYNSPLHF. CDR3 DNA: TGTGCCAGCAGCCCAAGGGGGAACTCCTATAATTCACCCCTCCACTTT.